Included here is one T cell receptor beta chain sequence, with context. The antigen is undetermined. The entry originates in a study of T cells expressing NK-cell markers. Background on the study: Sorted CD3+CD56+NKG2C+, CD3+CD56+NKG2C- and CD3+CD56-NKG2C+ T cells supplied TCR beta repertoires.

Study-wide findings and caveats: NKG2C+ dominant clonotype frequencies in six donors were roughly 1.0-7.5% of CD8+ T cells.

TCRdb re-called the 5' RACE reads; every CDR3 protein appears as one record, without DNA. The sample holds some 600,000 distinct CDR3 sequences. The CDR3 has 16 amino acids. The sample taken for sequencing was blood T cells: a sorted CD56 or NKG2C T cell subset, CD4+ or CD8+ T cells, or bulk PBMC T cells (not recorded which). J is TRBJ2-3 and V is TRBV12-3 or TRBV12-4. This clonotype originated in a young man in good health. CDR3 protein: CASSPKWAASTDTQYF.